This is a list of T cell receptor beta chains from one sample in a study of T cells after posttransplantation cyclophosphamide. TCRdb's table, derived via immunoSEQ multiplex PCR, lists solely in-frame clones and lacks some. The profile covers some 16,000 clones, with approximately 84% appearing a single time and less than 5.5% taken by the ten largest. The sequencing here drew on PBMCs, taken approximately 390 days after allogeneic stem cell transplant with calcineurin inhibitor and methotrexate. The source is a male patient aged 18 to 29 who received an allogeneic stem cell transplant from a related donor, was CMV-positive, and had no GVHD. The graft donor may have given rise to some T cells. CDR3s leave out the opening cysteine and the closing phenylalanine or tryptophan. Fields, in order: J gene, V gene, CDR3 protein.

j_gene: TRBJ1-1; v_gene: TRBV6-1; CDR3aa: ASSAVTGAHTEAF
j_gene: TRBJ1-2; v_gene: TRBV25-1; CDR3aa: ASSEMTGGSFYGYT
j_gene: TRBJ1-5; v_gene: TRBV10-3; CDR3aa: AIQGYSNQPQH
j_gene: TRBJ2-4; v_gene: TRBV4-2; CDR3aa: ASSQELRTSGKNIQY
j_gene: TRBJ2-5; v_gene: TRBV19; CDR3aa: ASSIRREGRETQY
j_gene: TRBJ2-7; v_gene: TRBV7-9; CDR3aa: ASSLTSSPASSYEQY
j_gene: TRBJ2-7; v_gene: TRBV19; CDR3aa: ASSINNLVNYEQY
j_gene: TRBJ2-7; v_gene: TRBV2; CDR3aa: ASSSAASNEQY
j_gene: TRBJ2-7; v_gene: TRBV5-1; CDR3aa: ASSLAGTLPDEQY
j_gene: TRBJ2-3; v_gene: TRBV19; CDR3aa: ASSMYASGTLLSSTDTQY
j_gene: TRBJ1-2; v_gene: TRBV5-1; CDR3aa: ASSLDRGLANYGYT
j_gene: TRBJ1-4; v_gene: TRBV6-6; CDR3aa: ASSYSREKLF
j_gene: TRBJ2-7; v_gene: TRBV30; CDR3aa: AWSDYRDLGEQY
j_gene: TRBJ2-2; v_gene: TRBV6-5; CDR3aa: ASTEPDRGSGELF
j_gene: TRBJ2-1; v_gene: TRBV7-9; CDR3aa: ASLDAAPASEQF
j_gene: TRBJ2-2; v_gene: TRBV9; CDR3aa: ASRVPQRTNTGELF
j_gene: TRBJ2-5; v_gene: TRBV5-8; CDR3aa: ASSLEGPGEETQY